This T cell receptor (beta chain) was profiled in a study of cytomegalovirus exposure and HLA in healthy donors. Study results and limitations: Several V segments, TRBV6-2 and TRBV6-3 among them, could not be told apart and were dropped. Rarity characterized most TCR sequences, yet some public TCRs appeared in many donors. Presence/absence analyses treated sequencing depth as roughly uniform across donors.

Note on this clone: The target antigen is unknown.

The CDR3 is made up of 15 amino acids. V shed 4 bases, J shed 4 bases, and the junction held 4 bases outside the gene matches. CDR1 and CDR2 (germline): SEHNR, FQNEAQ (reference sequence). The PCR contained 60 Vbeta and 13 Jbeta primers. Authors' processing steps: In a later analysis, the count reached some 83 million unique TCR beta chains, with 10 million to 14 million shared. Using immunoSEQ multiplex PCR, the repertoire was profiled, and TCRdb retains in-frame clones only, with some absent. V and J calls and clone size are those listed in that table; D and trimming were worked out from the DNA. The listing records some 70,000 clones.

The chain joins TRBV7-9 to TRBJ2-7, with 13 bases identical to TRBD2. This clonotype originated in a man aged 35-49 years in good health and CMV-seronegative. Input material: PBMCs. The CDR3 DNA reads as TGTGCCAGCAGCTCAGGACTAGCGGGGGAGTACGAGCAGTACTTC. Protein: CASSSGLAGEYEQYF.